This TCR beta chain comes out of a study of response to subunit inactivated influenza vaccine. Notes on the study in general: Authors suggested few new T cells are recruited by each seasonal influenza vaccination.

A note on this clonotype: Its antigen is not known.

Using its own MiXCR run on the RT-PCR reads, TCRdb lists one record per CDR3 protein. The repertoire holds roughly 650,000 distinct CDR3 sequences, 12% to 15% seen once, with approximately 7.6% in the top ten. There are 17 residues in the CDR3. The germline V and J ends were trimmed by 6 bases and 0 bases, with 18 bases remaining between them. The TCR originated in a man aged 50-59 years who received an inactivated influenza vaccine. The material was PBMCs from blood, obtained less than 15 days before vaccination. The chain recombines TRBV12-3 or TRBV12-4 with TRBJ1-3; D is perhaps TRBD1 (5 bases). The CDR3 DNA reads TGTGCCAGCAGCGTAGGACCCACAGGCTTCTCTGGAAACACCATATATTTT. Protein product: CASSVGPTGFSGNTIYF.